Listed below are T cell receptor beta chains from one sample, sequenced in a study of early T cells in non-severe SARS-CoV-2 infection. TCRdb recomputed calls from the 5' RACE reads with MiXCR, one row per CDR3 protein. The sample lists under 85,000 distinct CDR3 sequences; 10% to 15% were seen once. The sample consisted of whole blood. The source of these receptors is an adult who was a healthcare worker with PCR-confirmed SARS-CoV-2 infection or an uninfected control (not recorded which). CDR3s leave out the opening cysteine and the closing phenylalanine or tryptophan. Each record gives: V gene, D gene, J gene, CDR3 protein. A D gene is named only where the DNA matches it firmly.

v_gene: TRBV5-1
d_gene: TRBD1
j_gene: TRBJ1-1
CDR3aa: ASSALGQGGTEAF

v_gene: TRBV9
d_gene: -
j_gene: TRBJ2-1
CDR3aa: ASSVGVYNEQF

v_gene: TRBV15
d_gene: -
j_gene: TRBJ2-5
CDR3aa: ATSRDGLVQETQY

v_gene: TRBV9
d_gene: -
j_gene: TRBJ1-3
CDR3aa: ASSPHRQNSGNTIY

v_gene: TRBV7-9
d_gene: -
j_gene: TRBJ1-3
CDR3aa: ASSLSGASGNTIY

v_gene: TRBV27
d_gene: -
j_gene: TRBJ2-1
CDR3aa: ASSSYREQF

v_gene: TRBV6-5
d_gene: -
j_gene: TRBJ2-7
CDR3aa: ASSSPGGQY

v_gene: TRBV30
d_gene: -
j_gene: TRBJ1-3
CDR3aa: AFRGSGNTIY

v_gene: TRBV6-2/TRBV6-3
d_gene: -
j_gene: TRBJ1-5
CDR3aa: ASSYNPRNQPQH

v_gene: TRBV20-1
d_gene: -
j_gene: TRBJ2-7
CDR3aa: SARGPRMEY

v_gene: TRBV6-4
d_gene: -
j_gene: TRBJ2-2
CDR3aa: ASSDTTEGGELF

v_gene: TRBV12-3/TRBV12-4
d_gene: -
j_gene: TRBJ1-6
CDR3aa: ASSYRPESYNSPLH

v_gene: TRBV12-3/TRBV12-4
d_gene: -
j_gene: TRBJ1-1
CDR3aa: ASSLSAEAF

v_gene: TRBV7-9
d_gene: -
j_gene: TRBJ2-7
CDR3aa: ASSLSAGKRKYEQY